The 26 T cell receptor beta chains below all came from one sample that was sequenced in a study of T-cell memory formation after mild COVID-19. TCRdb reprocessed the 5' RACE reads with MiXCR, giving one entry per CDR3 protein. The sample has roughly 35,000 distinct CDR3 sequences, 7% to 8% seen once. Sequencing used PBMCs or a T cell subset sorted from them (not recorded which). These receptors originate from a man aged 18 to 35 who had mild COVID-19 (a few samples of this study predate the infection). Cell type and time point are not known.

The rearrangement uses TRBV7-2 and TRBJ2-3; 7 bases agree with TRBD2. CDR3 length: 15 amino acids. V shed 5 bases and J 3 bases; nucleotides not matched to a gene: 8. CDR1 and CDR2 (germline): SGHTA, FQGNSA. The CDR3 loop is CASSRLGGRTDTQYF. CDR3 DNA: TGTGCCAGCAGCCGCCTGGGAGGGAGGACAGATACGCAGTATTTT. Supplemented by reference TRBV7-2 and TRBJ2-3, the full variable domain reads GAGVSQSPSNKVTEKGKDVELRCDPISGHTALYWYRQSLGQGLEFLIYFQGNSAPDKSGLPSDRFSAERTGGSVSTLTIQRTQQEDSAVYLCASSRLGGRTDTQYFGPGTRLTVL.

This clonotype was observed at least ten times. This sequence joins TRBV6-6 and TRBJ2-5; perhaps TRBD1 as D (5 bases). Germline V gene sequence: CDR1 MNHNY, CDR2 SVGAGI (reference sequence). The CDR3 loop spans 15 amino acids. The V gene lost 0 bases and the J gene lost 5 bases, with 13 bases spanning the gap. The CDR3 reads CASSYSRQIRETQYF. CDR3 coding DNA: TGTGCCAGCAGTTACTCTCGACAGATACGGGAGACCCAGTACTTC.

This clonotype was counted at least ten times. CDR3: CASSWLGNTGELFF. CDR3 sequence (DNA): TGTGCCAGCAGTTGGCTGGGGAACACCGGGGAGCTGTTTTTT. V gene TRBV6-2 or TRBV6-3 combines with J gene TRBJ2-2; D uncertain. The CDR3 sequence is 14 residues long. Germline CDR1 and CDR2: MNHEY and SVGEGT. Trimming stripped 4 bases from V and 1 base from J, with 7 bases between.

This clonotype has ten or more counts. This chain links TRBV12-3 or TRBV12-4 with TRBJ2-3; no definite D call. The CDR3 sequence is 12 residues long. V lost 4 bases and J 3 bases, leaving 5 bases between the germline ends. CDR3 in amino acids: CASSSQTDTQYF. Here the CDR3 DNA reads TGTGCCAGCAGTTCTCAGACAGATACGCAGTATTTT.

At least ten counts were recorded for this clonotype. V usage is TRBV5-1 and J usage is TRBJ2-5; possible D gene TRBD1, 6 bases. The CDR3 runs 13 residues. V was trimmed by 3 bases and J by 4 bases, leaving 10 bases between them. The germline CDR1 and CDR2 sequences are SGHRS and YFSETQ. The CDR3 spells CASSSTGIETQYF. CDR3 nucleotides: TGCGCCAGCAGCTCCACAGGGATAGAGACCCAGTACTTC.

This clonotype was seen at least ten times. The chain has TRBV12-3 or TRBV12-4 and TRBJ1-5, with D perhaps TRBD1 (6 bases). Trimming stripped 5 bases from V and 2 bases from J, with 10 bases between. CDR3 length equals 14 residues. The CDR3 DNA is TGTGCCAGCAGTCCGGCAGGGGGCAATCAGCCCCAGCATTTT. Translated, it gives CASSPAGGNQPQHF.

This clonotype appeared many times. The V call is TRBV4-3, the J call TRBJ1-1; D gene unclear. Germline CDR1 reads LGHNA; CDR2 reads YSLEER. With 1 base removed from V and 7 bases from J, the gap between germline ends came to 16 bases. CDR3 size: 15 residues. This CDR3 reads CASSQGSGFSSEAFF. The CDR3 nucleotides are TGCGCCAGCAGCCAAGGATCGGGGTTCAGTAGTGAAGCTTTCTTT.

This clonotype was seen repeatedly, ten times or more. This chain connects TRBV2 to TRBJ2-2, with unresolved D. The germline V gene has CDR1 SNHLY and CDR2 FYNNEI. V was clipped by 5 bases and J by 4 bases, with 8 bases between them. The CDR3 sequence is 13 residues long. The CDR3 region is CASSSPGTGELFF. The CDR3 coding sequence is TGTGCCAGCAGTTCCCCCGGCACCGGGGAGCTGTTTTTT.

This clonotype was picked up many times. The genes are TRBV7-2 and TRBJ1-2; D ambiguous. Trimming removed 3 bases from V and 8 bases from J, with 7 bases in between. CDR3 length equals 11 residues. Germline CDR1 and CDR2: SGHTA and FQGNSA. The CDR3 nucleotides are TGTGCCAGCAGCTTGTATCGGGGCTACACCTTC. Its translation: CASSLYRGYTF.

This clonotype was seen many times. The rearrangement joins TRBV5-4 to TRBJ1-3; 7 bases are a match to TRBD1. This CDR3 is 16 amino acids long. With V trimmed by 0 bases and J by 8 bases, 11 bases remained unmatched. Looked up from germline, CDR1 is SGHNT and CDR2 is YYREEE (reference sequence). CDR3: CASSLAGGQTRHTIYF. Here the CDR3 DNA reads TGTGCCAGCAGCTTGGCCGGGGGACAGACGCGGCACACCATATATTTT. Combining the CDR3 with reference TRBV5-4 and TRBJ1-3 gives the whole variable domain ETGVTQSPTHLIKTRGQQVTLRCSSQSGHNTVSWYQQALGQGPQFIFQYYREEENGRGNFPPRFSGLQFPNYSSELNVNALELDDSALYLCASSLAGGQTRHTIYFGEGSWLTVV.

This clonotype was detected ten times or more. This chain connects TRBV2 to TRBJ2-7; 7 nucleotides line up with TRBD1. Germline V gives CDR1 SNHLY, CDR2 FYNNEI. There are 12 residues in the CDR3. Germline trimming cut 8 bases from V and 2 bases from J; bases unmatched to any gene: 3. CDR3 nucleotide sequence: TGTGCCAGCGACAGGGCGGCCTACGAGCAGTACTTC. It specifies CASDRAAYEQYF.

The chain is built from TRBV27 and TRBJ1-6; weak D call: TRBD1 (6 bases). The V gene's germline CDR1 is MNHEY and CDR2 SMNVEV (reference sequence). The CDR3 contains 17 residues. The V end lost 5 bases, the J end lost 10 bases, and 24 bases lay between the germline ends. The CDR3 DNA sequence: TGTGCCAGCAGTCGGACAGAATCCCCTCTCCGTATCTCACCCCTCCACTTT. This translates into CASSRTESPLRISPLHF.

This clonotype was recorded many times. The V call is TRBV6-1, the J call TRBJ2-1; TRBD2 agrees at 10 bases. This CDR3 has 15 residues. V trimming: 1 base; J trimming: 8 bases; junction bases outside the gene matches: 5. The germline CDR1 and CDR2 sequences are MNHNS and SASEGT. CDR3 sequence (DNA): TGTGCCAGCAGTGAAGAGAGCGGACTAGCGGATGAGCAGTTCTTC. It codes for CASSEESGLADEQFF.

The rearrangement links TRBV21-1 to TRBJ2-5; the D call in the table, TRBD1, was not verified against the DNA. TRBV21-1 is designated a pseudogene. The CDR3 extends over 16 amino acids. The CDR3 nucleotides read TGTGCCAGCAGCAAAGTTAGCAGGGGAGGCTTGGAGACCCAGTACTTC. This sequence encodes CASSKVSRGGLETQYF.

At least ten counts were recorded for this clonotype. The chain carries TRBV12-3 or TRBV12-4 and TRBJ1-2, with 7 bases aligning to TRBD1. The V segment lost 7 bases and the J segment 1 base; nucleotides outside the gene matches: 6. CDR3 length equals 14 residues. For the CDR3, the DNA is TGTGCCAGCATACGGACAGGCGTTAACTATGGCTACACCTTC. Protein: CASIRTGVNYGYTF.

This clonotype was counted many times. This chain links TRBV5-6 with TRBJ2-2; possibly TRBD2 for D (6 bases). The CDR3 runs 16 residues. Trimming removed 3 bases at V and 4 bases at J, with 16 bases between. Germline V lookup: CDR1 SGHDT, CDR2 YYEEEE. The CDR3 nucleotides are TGTGCCAGCAGCTGGGGGTCGGCGGGGACCACCGGGGAGCTGTTTTTT. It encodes CASSWGSAGTTGELFF.

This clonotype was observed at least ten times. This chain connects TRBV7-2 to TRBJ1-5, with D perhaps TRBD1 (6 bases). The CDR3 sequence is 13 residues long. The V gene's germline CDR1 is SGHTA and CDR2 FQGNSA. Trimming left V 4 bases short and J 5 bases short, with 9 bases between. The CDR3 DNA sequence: TGTGCCAGCAGCTCGAGGGGGGATCAGCCCCAGCATTTT. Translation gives CASSSRGDQPQHF.

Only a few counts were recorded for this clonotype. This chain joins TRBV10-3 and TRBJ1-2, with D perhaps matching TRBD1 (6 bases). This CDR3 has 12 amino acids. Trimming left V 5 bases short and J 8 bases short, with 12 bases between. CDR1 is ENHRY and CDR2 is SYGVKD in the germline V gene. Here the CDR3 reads CAISPGVGGYTF. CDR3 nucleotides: TGTGCCATCAGTCCAGGGGTGGGAGGCTACACCTTC.

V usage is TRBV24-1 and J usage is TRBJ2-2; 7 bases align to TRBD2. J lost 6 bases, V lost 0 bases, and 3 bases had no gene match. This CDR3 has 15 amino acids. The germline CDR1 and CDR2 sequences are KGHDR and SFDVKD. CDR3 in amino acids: CATSDLLRGAGELFF. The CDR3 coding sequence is TGTGCCACCAGTGATTTGCTACGGGGGGCCGGGGAGCTGTTTTTT.

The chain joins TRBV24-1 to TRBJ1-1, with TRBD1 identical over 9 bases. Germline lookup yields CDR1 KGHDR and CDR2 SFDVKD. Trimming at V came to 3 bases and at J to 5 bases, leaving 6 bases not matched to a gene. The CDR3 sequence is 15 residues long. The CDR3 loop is CATSDEGQGRTEAFF. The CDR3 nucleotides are TGTGCCACCAGTGATGAGGGACAGGGACGTACTGAAGCTTTCTTT.

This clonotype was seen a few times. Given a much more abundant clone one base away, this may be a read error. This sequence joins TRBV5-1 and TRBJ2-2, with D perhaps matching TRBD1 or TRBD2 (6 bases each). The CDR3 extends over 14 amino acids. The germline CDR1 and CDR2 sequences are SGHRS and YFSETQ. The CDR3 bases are TGCGCCAGCAGCTCCGGTGGGGGCGGCGGGGAGCTGATTTTT. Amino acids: CASSSGGGGGELIF.

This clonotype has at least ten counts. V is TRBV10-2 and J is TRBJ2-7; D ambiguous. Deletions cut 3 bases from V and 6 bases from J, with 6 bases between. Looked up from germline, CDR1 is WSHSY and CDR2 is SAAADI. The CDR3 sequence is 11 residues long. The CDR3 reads CASSEGSEQYV. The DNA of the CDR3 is TGCGCCAGCAGTGAAGGTAGCGAGCAGTACGTC.

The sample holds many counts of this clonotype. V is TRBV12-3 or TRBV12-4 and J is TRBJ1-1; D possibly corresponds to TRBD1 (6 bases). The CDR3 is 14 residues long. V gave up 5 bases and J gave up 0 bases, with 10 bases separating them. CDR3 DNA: TGTGCCAGCAGTCGGGACATAGTGAACACTGAAGCTTTCTTT. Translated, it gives CASSRDIVNTEAFF.

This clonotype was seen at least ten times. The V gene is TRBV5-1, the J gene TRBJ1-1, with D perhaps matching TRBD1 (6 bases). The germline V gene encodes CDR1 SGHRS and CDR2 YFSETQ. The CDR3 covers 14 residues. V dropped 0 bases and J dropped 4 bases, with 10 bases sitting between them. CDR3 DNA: TGCGCCAGCAGCTTGGCAGGGGCGGTCACTGAAGCTTTCTTT. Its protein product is CASSLAGAVTEAFF.

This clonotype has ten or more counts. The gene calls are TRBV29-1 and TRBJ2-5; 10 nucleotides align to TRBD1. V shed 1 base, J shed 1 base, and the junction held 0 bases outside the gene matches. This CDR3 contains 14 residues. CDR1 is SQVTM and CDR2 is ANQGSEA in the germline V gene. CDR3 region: CSVEGQGAQETQYF. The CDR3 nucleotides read TGCAGCGTTGAAGGACAGGGGGCCCAAGAGACCCAGTACTTC.

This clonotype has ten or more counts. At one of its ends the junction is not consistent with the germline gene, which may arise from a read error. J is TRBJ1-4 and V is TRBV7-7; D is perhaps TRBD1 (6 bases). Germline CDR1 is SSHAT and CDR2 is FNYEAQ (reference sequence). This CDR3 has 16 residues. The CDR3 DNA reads TGTGCTAGCAGCTTAGGTCCGGGGGCGAGTAATGAAAAACTGTTTTTT. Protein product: CASSLGPGASNEKLFF.